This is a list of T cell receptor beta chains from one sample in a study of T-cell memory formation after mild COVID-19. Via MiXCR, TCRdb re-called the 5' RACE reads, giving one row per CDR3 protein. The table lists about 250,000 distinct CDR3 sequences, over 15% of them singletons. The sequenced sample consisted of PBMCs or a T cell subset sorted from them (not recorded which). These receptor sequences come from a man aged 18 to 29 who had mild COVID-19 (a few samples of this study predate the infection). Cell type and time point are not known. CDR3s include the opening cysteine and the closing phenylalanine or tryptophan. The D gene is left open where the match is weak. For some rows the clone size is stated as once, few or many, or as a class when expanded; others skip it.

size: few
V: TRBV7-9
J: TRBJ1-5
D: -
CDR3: CASSRGSLGNQPQHF
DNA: TGTGCCAGCAGCCGCGGGAGTTTAGGCAATCAGCCCCAGCATTTT

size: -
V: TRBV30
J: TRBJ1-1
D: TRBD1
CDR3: CAWSQAQGQTEAFF
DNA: TGTGCCTGGAGCCAGGCACAGGGGCAAACTGAAGCTTTCTTT

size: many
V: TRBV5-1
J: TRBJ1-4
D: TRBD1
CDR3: CASSLEGAREKLFF
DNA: TGCGCCAGCAGCTTGGAGGGGGCGCGGGAAAAACTGTTTTTT

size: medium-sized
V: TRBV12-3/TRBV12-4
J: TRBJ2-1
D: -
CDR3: CASSSWRDGHGQFF
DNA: TGTGCCAGCAGTTCATGGCGGGACGGCCACGGGCAGTTCTTC

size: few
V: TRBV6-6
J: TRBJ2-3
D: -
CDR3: CASRTTDTQYF
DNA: TGTGCCAGCAGGACCACAGATACGCAGTATTTT

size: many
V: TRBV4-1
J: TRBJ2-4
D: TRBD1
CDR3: CASSPDRDRGDIQYF
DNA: TGCGCCAGCAGCCCAGATCGGGACAGGGGGGACATTCAGTACTTC

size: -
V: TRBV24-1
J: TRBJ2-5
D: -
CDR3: CATSDRHRGGETQYF
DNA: TGTGCCACCAGTGATCGACACAGGGGGGGGGAGACCCAGTACTTC

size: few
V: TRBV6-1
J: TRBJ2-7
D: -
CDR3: CASIMGGGGYEQYF
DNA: TGTGCCAGCATCATGGGAGGGGGCGGTTACGAGCAGTACTTC

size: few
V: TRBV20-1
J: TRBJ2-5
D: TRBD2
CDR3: CSARTSGAGTQYF
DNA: TGCAGTGCCAGGACTAGCGGGGCGGGGACCCAGTACTTC

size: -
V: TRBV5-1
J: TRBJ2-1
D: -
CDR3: CASSLPQGKNEQFF
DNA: TGCGCCAGCAGCTTGCCACAGGGAAAGAATGAGCAGTTCTTC

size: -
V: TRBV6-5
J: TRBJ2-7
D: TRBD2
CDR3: CASSRAGDSSYEQYF
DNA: TGTGCCAGCAGTAGAGCGGGGGACTCCTCCTACGAGCAGTACTTC

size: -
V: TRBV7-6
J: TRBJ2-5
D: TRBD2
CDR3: CASSVTSGGTETQYF
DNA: TGTGCCAGCAGCGTGACTAGCGGGGGAACAGAGACCCAGTACTTC

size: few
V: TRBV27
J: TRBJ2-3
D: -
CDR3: CASSRRGGGTDTQYF
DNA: TGTGCCAGCAGTCGGCGTGGGGGTGGCACAGATACGCAGTATTTT

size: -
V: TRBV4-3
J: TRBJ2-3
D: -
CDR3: CASSQENRMMQYF
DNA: TGCGCCAGCAGCCAAGAAAACAGGATGATGCAGTATTTT

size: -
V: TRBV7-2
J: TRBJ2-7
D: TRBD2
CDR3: CASSLARGGYEQYF
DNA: TGTGCCAGCAGCTTAGCGCGGGGGGGCTACGAGCAGTACTTC

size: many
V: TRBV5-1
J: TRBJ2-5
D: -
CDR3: CASSLAESGGETQYF
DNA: TGCGCCAGCAGCTTGGCCGAGTCGGGCGGAGAGACCCAGTACTTC

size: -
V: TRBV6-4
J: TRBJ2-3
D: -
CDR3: CASSDDGTPSTDTQYF
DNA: TGTGCCAGCAGTGACGATGGGACCCCTAGCACAGATACGCAGTATTTT

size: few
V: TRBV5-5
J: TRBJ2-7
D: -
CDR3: CASSRTQGSYYEQYF
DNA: TGTGCCAGCAGCCGAACACAGGGCTCGTACTACGAGCAGTACTTC

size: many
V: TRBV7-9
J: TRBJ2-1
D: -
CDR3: CASSPDDGRSYNEQFF
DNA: TGTGCCAGCAGCCCTGATGACGGGAGATCCTACAATGAGCAGTTCTTC

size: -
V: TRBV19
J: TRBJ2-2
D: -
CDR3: CASSPQGGELFF
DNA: TGTGCCAGTAGCCCGCAAGGCGGGGAGCTGTTTTTT

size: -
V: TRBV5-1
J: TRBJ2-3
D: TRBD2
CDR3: CASSSGLAGGPADTQYF
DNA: TGCGCCAGCAGTTCAGGACTAGCGGGGGGGCCCGCAGATACGCAGTATTTT

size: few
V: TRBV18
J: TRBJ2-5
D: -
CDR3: CASSLPGPKETQYF
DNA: TGTGCCAGCTCATTACCGGGACCTAAGGAAACCCAGTACTTC

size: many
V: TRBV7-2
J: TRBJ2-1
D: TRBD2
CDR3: CASSSLAGGPYNEQFF
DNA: TGTGCCAGCAGCTCCCTAGCGGGGGGCCCCTACAATGAGCAGTTCTTC

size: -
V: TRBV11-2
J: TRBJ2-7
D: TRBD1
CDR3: CASSFGTGVYEQYF
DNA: TGTGCCAGCAGCTTTGGGACAGGGGTCTACGAGCAGTACTTC

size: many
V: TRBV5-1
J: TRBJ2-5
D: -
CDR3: CAARRGFQETQYF
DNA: TGCGCCGCGCGCCGAGGTTTCCAAGAGACCCAGTACTTC

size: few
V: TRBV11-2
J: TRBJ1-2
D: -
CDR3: CASSLEGTGYYGYTF
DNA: TGTGCCAGCAGCTTAGAAGGAACAGGGTACTATGGCTACACCTTC

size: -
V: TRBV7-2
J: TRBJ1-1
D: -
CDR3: CASSKGQWNTEAFF
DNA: TGTGCCAGCAGCAAGGGACAATGGAACACTGAAGCTTTCTTT

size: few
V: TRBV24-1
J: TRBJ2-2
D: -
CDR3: CATGGKPNTGELFF
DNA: TGTGCCACCGGGGGGAAACCGAACACCGGGGAGCTGTTTTTT

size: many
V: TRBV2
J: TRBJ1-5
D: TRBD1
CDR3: CASRRDSNQPQHF
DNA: TGTGCCAGCAGGCGGGACAGTAATCAGCCCCAGCATTTT

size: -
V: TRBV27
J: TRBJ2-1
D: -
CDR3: CASRRYDEQFF
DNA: TGTGCCAGCCGAAGGTACGATGAGCAGTTCTTC

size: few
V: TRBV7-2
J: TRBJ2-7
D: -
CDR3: CASSLSRGYEQYF
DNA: TGTGCCAGCAGCTTATCCCGGGGCTACGAGCAGTACTTC

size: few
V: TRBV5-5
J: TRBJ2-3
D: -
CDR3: CASSSPQRSARTDTQYF
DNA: TGTGCCAGCAGTTCACCCCAACGCAGCGCGCGCACAGATACGCAGTATTTT

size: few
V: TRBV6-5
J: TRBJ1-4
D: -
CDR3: CASSRDVTATNEKLFF
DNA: TGTGCCAGCAGTCGGGACGTAACTGCAACTAATGAAAAACTGTTTTTT

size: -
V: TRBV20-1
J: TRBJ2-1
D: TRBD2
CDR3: CSALRLAGGTNEQFF
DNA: TGCAGTGCTCTCCGGTTAGCGGGGGGTACAAATGAGCAGTTCTTC

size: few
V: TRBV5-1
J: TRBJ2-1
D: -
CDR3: CASSLAGRGADNEQFF
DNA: TGCGCCAGCAGCTTGGCAGGACGGGGGGCCGACAATGAGCAGTTCTTC

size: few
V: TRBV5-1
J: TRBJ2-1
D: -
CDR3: CASSPSNNEQFF
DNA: TGCGCCAGCAGCCCATCGAACAATGAGCAGTTCTTC

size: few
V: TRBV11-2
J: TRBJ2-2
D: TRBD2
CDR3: CASSLHSGGVGELFF
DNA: TGTGCCAGCAGCTTGCATAGCGGGGGGGTCGGGGAGCTGTTTTTT

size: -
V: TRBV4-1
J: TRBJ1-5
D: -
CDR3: CASSQAIQNNQPQHF
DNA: TGCGCCAGCAGCCAAGCAATTCAAAACAATCAGCCCCAGCATTTT

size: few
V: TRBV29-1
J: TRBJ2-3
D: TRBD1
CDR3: CSVSGTVTDTQYF
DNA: TGCAGCGTGTCCGGGACAGTCACAGATACGCAGTATTTT

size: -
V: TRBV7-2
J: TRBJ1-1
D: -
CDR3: CASKGDGNTEAFF
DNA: TGTGCCAGCAAAGGGGACGGTAACACTGAAGCTTTCTTT

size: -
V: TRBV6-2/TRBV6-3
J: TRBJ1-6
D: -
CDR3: CASRQGRLSPLHF
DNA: TGTGCCAGCAGACAGGGAAGATTGTCACCCCTCCACTTT

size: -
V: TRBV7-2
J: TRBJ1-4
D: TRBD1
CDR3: CASSLLYGTGGALGEKLFF
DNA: TGTGCCAGCAGCCTACTATATGGGACAGGGGGGGCATTGGGTGAAAAACTGTTTTTT

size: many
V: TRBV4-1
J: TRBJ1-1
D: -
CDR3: CASSQEGTLGTEAFF
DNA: TGCGCCAGCAGCCAAGAGGGGACCTTGGGCACTGAAGCTTTCTTT

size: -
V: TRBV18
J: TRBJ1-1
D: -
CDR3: CASSPSRDTEAFF
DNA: TGTGCCAGCTCACCAAGCAGGGACACTGAAGCTTTCTTT

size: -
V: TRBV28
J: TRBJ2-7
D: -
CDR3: CASCGRVIPYEQYF
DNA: TGTGCCAGCTGCGGCAGGGTAATTCCCTACGAGCAGTACTTC

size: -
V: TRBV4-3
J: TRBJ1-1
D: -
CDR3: CASSQADVAGNTEAFF
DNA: TGCGCCAGCAGCCAAGCCGACGTGGCCGGGAACACTGAAGCTTTCTTT

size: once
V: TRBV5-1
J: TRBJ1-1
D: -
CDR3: CASQGPGLLPTEAFF
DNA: TGCGCCAGCCAGGGACCGGGACTCCTTCCCACTGAAGCTTTCTTT

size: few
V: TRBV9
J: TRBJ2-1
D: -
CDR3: CASSSSLGGNEQFF
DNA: TGTGCCAGCAGCTCCAGCCTAGGGGGCAATGAGCAGTTCTTC

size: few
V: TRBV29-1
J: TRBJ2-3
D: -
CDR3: CSVVARGDTQYF
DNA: TGCAGCGTTGTTGCTCGGGGGGATACGCAGTATTTT

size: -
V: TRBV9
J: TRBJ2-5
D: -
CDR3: CASSPPAGQGETQYF
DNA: TGTGCCAGCAGCCCACCAGCGGGCCAGGGAGAGACCCAGTACTTC

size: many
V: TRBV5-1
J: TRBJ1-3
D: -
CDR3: CASSLEGLAGNTIYF
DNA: TGCGCCAGCAGCTTGGAGGGCTTGGCTGGAAACACCATATATTTT

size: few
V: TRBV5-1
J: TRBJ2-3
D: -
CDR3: CASSYPGRASTDTQYF
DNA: TGCGCCAGCAGCTACCCCGGCCGGGCTAGCACAGATACGCAGTATTTT

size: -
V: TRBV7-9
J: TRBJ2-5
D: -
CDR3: CASSQSRETQYF
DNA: TGTGCCAGCAGTCAAAGTCGGGAGACCCAGTACTTC

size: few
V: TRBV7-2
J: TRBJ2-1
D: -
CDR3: CASSLRGPGQGGREQFF
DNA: TGTGCCAGCAGCTTACGGGGGCCTGGGCAGGGTGGTCGTGAGCAGTTCTTC

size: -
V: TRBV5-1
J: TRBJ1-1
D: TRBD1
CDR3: CASSLAGQDTEAFF
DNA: TGCGCCAGCAGCTTGGCGGGACAGGACACTGAAGCTTTCTTT

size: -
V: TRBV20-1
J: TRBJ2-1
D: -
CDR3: CSAHSWEQFF
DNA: TGCAGTGCTCACTCTTGGGAGCAGTTCTTC

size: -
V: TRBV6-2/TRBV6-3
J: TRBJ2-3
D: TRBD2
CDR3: CASRLAGGQDTQYF
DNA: TGTGCCAGCAGATTAGCGGGGGGGCAAGATACGCAGTATTTT

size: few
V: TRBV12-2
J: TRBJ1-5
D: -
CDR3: CASRLAARDMGQGQTQPQHF
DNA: TGTGCAAGTCGCTTAGCGGCGAGGGACATGGGACAGGGTCAGACTCAGCCCCAGCATTTT

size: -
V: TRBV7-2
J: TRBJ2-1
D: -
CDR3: CASSLTWRGSYNEQFF
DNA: TGTGCCAGCAGCTTAACGTGGAGGGGCTCCTACAATGAGCAGTTCTTC